Listed below are T cell receptor beta chains from one sample, sequenced in a study of cytomegalovirus exposure and HLA in healthy donors. Sequencing used immunoSEQ multiplex PCR; TCRdb keeps in-frame clones, though not all of them. The top ten hold more than 1.5% of the sample, which has some 150,000 clones, around four fifths seen once. Specimen: PBMCs. The receptors here all came from a man between 40 and 49 years old in good health and CMV-seronegative. The CDR3 runs from the conserved cysteine through the conserved F or W. A D gene is named only where the DNA matches it firmly. A clone size is listed for some rows: how often the clone was seen (once, few, many), or a class if it is expanded.

cdr3_length: 13; d_call: .; j_call: TRBJ1-5; v_call: TRBV6-5; clone_size: .; cdr3_nt: TGTGCCAGCAGTTATGCGGGGGATCAGCCCCAGCATTTT; cdr3_aa: CASSYAGDQPQHF
cdr3_length: 15; d_call: .; j_call: TRBJ1-2; v_call: TRBV7-2; clone_size: .; cdr3_nt: TGTGCCAGCAGCTTAAACCCAGGGAGGGTCAATGGCTACACCTTC; cdr3_aa: CASSLNPGRVNGYTF
cdr3_length: 17; d_call: TRBD1; j_call: TRBJ1-2; v_call: TRBV5-4; clone_size: few; cdr3_nt: TGTGCCAGCAGCCCGGGACAGCTATTCCTAGCTAACTATGGCTACACCTTC; cdr3_aa: CASSPGQLFLANYGYTF
cdr3_length: 15; d_call: TRBD2; j_call: TRBJ2-4; v_call: TRBV6-4; clone_size: few; cdr3_nt: TGTGCCAGCAGTGCTAGCGGGGGGGCCGGGAACATTCAGTACTTC; cdr3_aa: CASSASGGAGNIQYF
cdr3_length: 13; d_call: TRBD1; j_call: TRBJ1-5; v_call: TRBV19; clone_size: .; cdr3_nt: TGTGCCAGCCGGGACAGGGTCTATCAGCCCCAGCATTTT; cdr3_aa: CASRDRVYQPQHF
cdr3_length: 13; d_call: .; j_call: TRBJ2-3; v_call: TRBV11-2; clone_size: .; cdr3_nt: TGTGCCAGCCGGGGACTTAGCACAGATACGCAGTATTTT; cdr3_aa: CASRGLSTDTQYF
cdr3_length: 14; d_call: TRBD1; j_call: TRBJ1-2; v_call: TRBV5-1; clone_size: .; cdr3_nt: TGCGCCAGCAGCTTCCTACAGGGGATCCATGGCTACACCTTC; cdr3_aa: CASSFLQGIHGYTF
cdr3_length: 16; d_call: TRBD2; j_call: TRBJ2-7; v_call: TRBV19; clone_size: .; cdr3_nt: TGTGCCAGTAGTATAAGGACTAGCGGACGTACCTACGAGCAGTACTTC; cdr3_aa: CASSIRTSGRTYEQYF
cdr3_length: 17; d_call: .; j_call: TRBJ1-3; v_call: TRBV28; clone_size: few; cdr3_nt: TGTGCCAGCAGTTCCCCTGCCAGGGAAGCCTCTGGAAACACCATATATTTT; cdr3_aa: CASSSPAREASGNTIYF
cdr3_length: 15; d_call: .; j_call: TRBJ1-5; v_call: TRBV27; clone_size: few; cdr3_nt: TGTGCCAGCAGTTTATCGGTAGCGACGAGTCAGCCCCAGCATTTT; cdr3_aa: CASSLSVATSQPQHF
cdr3_length: 19; d_call: .; j_call: TRBJ2-1; v_call: TRBV7-9; clone_size: few; cdr3_nt: TGTTCCAGCAGCCTTAGCGTACGGCAGGGGTGGGGAATCTACAATGAGCAGTTCTTC; cdr3_aa: CSSSLSVRQGWGIYNEQFF
cdr3_length: 16; d_call: TRBD1; j_call: TRBJ2-1; v_call: TRBV18; clone_size: .; cdr3_nt: TGTGCCAGCTCACGGGGACAGGGGCCATCCTACAATGAGCAGTTCTTC; cdr3_aa: CASSRGQGPSYNEQFF
cdr3_length: 14; d_call: .; j_call: TRBJ1-2; v_call: TRBV7-9; clone_size: .; cdr3_nt: TGTTCCAGCAGCTCTCCGGGTCTTTTTCCGGACTACACCTTC; cdr3_aa: CSSSSPGLFPDYTF
cdr3_length: 13; d_call: .; j_call: TRBJ2-2; v_call: TRBV11-3; clone_size: .; cdr3_nt: TGTGCCAGCAGCGTCAGGGGAACCGGGGAGCTGTTTTTT; cdr3_aa: CASSVRGTGELFF
cdr3_length: 15; d_call: TRBD1; j_call: TRBJ2-7; v_call: TRBV7-6; clone_size: few; cdr3_nt: TGTGCCAGCAGCTTAGAAGGGACAGGGGGCTACGAGCAGTACTTC; cdr3_aa: CASSLEGTGGYEQYF
cdr3_length: 17; d_call: .; j_call: TRBJ2-1; v_call: TRBV5-1; clone_size: .; cdr3_nt: TGCGCCAGCAGCTTAGCGGGCCCACCTTCATCACAGAATGAGCAGTTCTTC; cdr3_aa: CASSLAGPPSSQNEQFF
cdr3_length: 14; d_call: .; j_call: TRBJ1-5; v_call: TRBV2; clone_size: .; cdr3_nt: TGTGCCAGCAGTGATATGGGAGGCAATCAGCCCCAGCATTTT; cdr3_aa: CASSDMGGNQPQHF
cdr3_length: 14; d_call: TRBD1; j_call: TRBJ1-1; v_call: TRBV4-1; clone_size: .; cdr3_nt: TGCGCCAGCAGCCCAGGACAGGAGAACACTGAAGCTTTCTTT; cdr3_aa: CASSPGQENTEAFF
cdr3_length: 14; d_call: .; j_call: TRBJ1-1; v_call: TRBV15; clone_size: .; cdr3_nt: TGTGCCACCAGCTTAACCTCGCACCGGACTGAAGCTTTCTTT; cdr3_aa: CATSLTSHRTEAFF
cdr3_length: 14; d_call: TRBD1; j_call: TRBJ2-7; v_call: TRBV12-5; clone_size: .; cdr3_nt: TGTGCTAGTGGTACGACAGGGGAAGGCTACGAGCAGTACTTC; cdr3_aa: CASGTTGEGYEQYF
cdr3_length: 14; d_call: .; j_call: TRBJ1-2; v_call: TRBV9; clone_size: .; cdr3_nt: TGTGCCAGCAGCTCGGGAGGAGGGGGTGGTGGCTACACCTTC; cdr3_aa: CASSSGGGGGGYTF
cdr3_length: 14; d_call: .; j_call: TRBJ2-3; v_call: TRBV6-1; clone_size: .; cdr3_nt: TGTGCCAGCACCCAGCGGAGGGGCACAGATACGCAGTATTTT; cdr3_aa: CASTQRRGTDTQYF
cdr3_length: 15; d_call: TRBD1; j_call: TRBJ2-3; v_call: TRBV13; clone_size: .; cdr3_nt: TGTGCCAGCAGCGTTGGACAGGGGATGTGGGATACGCAGTATTTT; cdr3_aa: CASSVGQGMWDTQYF
cdr3_length: 14; d_call: TRBD2; j_call: TRBJ2-1; v_call: TRBV7-3; clone_size: .; cdr3_nt: TGTGCCAGCAGCCAGGACCCAGGGAGGGATGAGCAGTTCTTC; cdr3_aa: CASSQDPGRDEQFF
cdr3_length: 15; d_call: TRBD2; j_call: TRBJ2-1; v_call: TRBV4-1; clone_size: .; cdr3_nt: TGCGCCAGCAGCCAAGAAGGGACTAGCGGAAATGAGCAGTTCTTC; cdr3_aa: CASSQEGTSGNEQFF
cdr3_length: 14; d_call: .; j_call: TRBJ1-2; v_call: TRBV27; clone_size: .; cdr3_nt: TGTGCCAGCAGTACCACCGGACAGAGCTATGGCTACACCTTC; cdr3_aa: CASSTTGQSYGYTF
cdr3_length: 15; d_call: .; j_call: TRBJ2-1; v_call: TRBV13; clone_size: few; cdr3_nt: TGTGCCAGCAGCTCAGTATCCGGGACTTACAATGAGCAGTTCTTC; cdr3_aa: CASSSVSGTYNEQFF
cdr3_length: 16; d_call: TRBD2; j_call: TRBJ2-3; v_call: TRBV9; clone_size: .; cdr3_nt: TGTGCCAGCAGCGTCCTCGGGAGGGGCATCACAGATACGCAGTATTTT; cdr3_aa: CASSVLGRGITDTQYF
cdr3_length: 14; d_call: TRBD2; j_call: TRBJ2-5; v_call: TRBV15; clone_size: .; cdr3_nt: TGTGCCACCAGCAGACAGGGAGGGCGAGGGACCCAGTACTTC; cdr3_aa: CATSRQGGRGTQYF
cdr3_length: 15; d_call: .; j_call: TRBJ2-7; v_call: TRBV28; clone_size: few; cdr3_nt: TGTGCCAGCAGTTTAAGCGGCGACCTGGGGTACGAGCAGTACTTC; cdr3_aa: CASSLSGDLGYEQYF
cdr3_length: 14; d_call: .; j_call: TRBJ1-2; v_call: TRBV18; clone_size: once; cdr3_nt: TGTGCCAGCTCCCCGACGGGGGCTAACTATGGCTACACCTTC; cdr3_aa: CASSPTGANYGYTF
cdr3_length: 15; d_call: TRBD1; j_call: TRBJ1-2; v_call: TRBV19; clone_size: .; cdr3_nt: TGTGCCAGTAGCCCGGACAGGGGGCCTCACTATGGCTACACCTTC; cdr3_aa: CASSPDRGPHYGYTF
cdr3_length: 13; d_call: .; j_call: TRBJ1-1; v_call: TRBV29-1; clone_size: .; cdr3_nt: TGCAGCGTTGAAGATCGTAGTGGCACTGAAGCTTTCTTT; cdr3_aa: CSVEDRSGTEAFF
cdr3_length: 18; d_call: .; j_call: TRBJ2-4; v_call: TRBV10-3; clone_size: .; cdr3_nt: TGTGCCATCAGTTCCTTCCGAGGGGGGGAGTATACCAAAAACATTCAGTACTTC; cdr3_aa: CAISSFRGGEYTKNIQYF
cdr3_length: 15; d_call: TRBD2; j_call: TRBJ2-3; v_call: TRBV9; clone_size: .; cdr3_nt: TGTGCCAGCAGCCCTATAGCGGGAGTTTCAAATACGCAGTATTTT; cdr3_aa: CASSPIAGVSNTQYF
cdr3_length: 16; d_call: TRBD2; j_call: TRBJ2-3; v_call: TRBV10-3; clone_size: .; cdr3_nt: TGTGCCATCAGTGATCAGGTAGCGGGGGGCACAGATACGCAGTATTTT; cdr3_aa: CAISDQVAGGTDTQYF
cdr3_length: 16; d_call: TRBD1; j_call: TRBJ2-3; v_call: TRBV6-5; clone_size: .; cdr3_nt: TGTGCCAGCAGTTACTCGGACAGGGCCCCAACAGATACGCAGTATTTT; cdr3_aa: CASSYSDRAPTDTQYF
cdr3_length: 15; d_call: TRBD2; j_call: TRBJ2-1; v_call: TRBV19; clone_size: few; cdr3_nt: TGTGCCAGTAGTATTCTCAGGACTAGCGGGGGGGAGCAGTTCTTC; cdr3_aa: CASSILRTSGGEQFF
cdr3_length: 14; d_call: TRBD1; j_call: TRBJ1-1; v_call: TRBV9; clone_size: once; cdr3_nt: TGTGCCAGCAGCGAGCCGGGACAGGGGGCTGAAGCTTTCTTT; cdr3_aa: CASSEPGQGAEAFF
cdr3_length: 16; d_call: .; j_call: TRBJ2-2; v_call: TRBV5-8; clone_size: .; cdr3_nt: TGTGCCAGCAGCCCGGCATTAGGCGGGCACACCGGGGAGCTGTTTTTT; cdr3_aa: CASSPALGGHTGELFF
cdr3_length: 14; d_call: .; j_call: TRBJ1-6; v_call: TRBV10-3; clone_size: .; cdr3_nt: TGTGCCATCAGTGCCGACAGCAATAATTCACCCCTCCACTTT; cdr3_aa: CAISADSNNSPLHF
cdr3_length: 14; d_call: TRBD1; j_call: TRBJ2-2; v_call: TRBV27; clone_size: few; cdr3_nt: TGTGCCAGCAGTTTGCTCACAGGGGCCGGGGAGCTGTTTTTT; cdr3_aa: CASSLLTGAGELFF
cdr3_length: 14; d_call: TRBD1; j_call: TRBJ2-1; v_call: TRBV19; clone_size: .; cdr3_nt: TGTGCCAGTAGTATCCCCCCAGGGGGCGGTGAGCAGTTCTTC; cdr3_aa: CASSIPPGGGEQFF
cdr3_length: 15; d_call: TRBD2; j_call: TRBJ2-5; v_call: TRBV5-4; clone_size: .; cdr3_nt: TGTGCCAGCAGCTCTGCGGGAGCCGACCAAGAGACCCAGTACTTC; cdr3_aa: CASSSAGADQETQYF
cdr3_length: 15; d_call: .; j_call: TRBJ2-4; v_call: TRBV21-1; clone_size: .; cdr3_nt: TGTGCCAGCAGCAAGGGACATATAGCCAAAAACATTCAGTACTTC; cdr3_aa: CASSKGHIAKNIQYF
cdr3_length: 15; d_call: TRBD1; j_call: TRBJ2-5; v_call: TRBV5-1; clone_size: .; cdr3_nt: TGCGCCAGCAGCCTGGGACAGGGGGGCCAAGAGACCCAGTACTTC; cdr3_aa: CASSLGQGGQETQYF
cdr3_length: 16; d_call: .; j_call: TRBJ2-3; v_call: TRBV7-2; clone_size: few; cdr3_nt: TGTGCCAGCAGCTTATCATTGGGGGGTAGCACAGATACGCAGTATTTT; cdr3_aa: CASSLSLGGSTDTQYF
cdr3_length: 14; d_call: TRBD1; j_call: TRBJ2-5; v_call: TRBV28; clone_size: .; cdr3_nt: TGTGCCAGCAGCTACTCGGACAGGGTAGAGACCCAGTACTTC; cdr3_aa: CASSYSDRVETQYF
cdr3_length: 15; d_call: TRBD2; j_call: TRBJ2-7; v_call: TRBV9; clone_size: .; cdr3_nt: TGTGCCAGCAGCACCGGGACTAGCGGCATTTACGAGCAGTACTTC; cdr3_aa: CASSTGTSGIYEQYF
cdr3_length: 14; d_call: .; j_call: TRBJ2-7; v_call: TRBV30; clone_size: .; cdr3_nt: TGTGCCTGGAGTGTACCCCCACAGGTTTACGAGCAGTACTTC; cdr3_aa: CAWSVPPQVYEQYF
cdr3_length: 15; d_call: .; j_call: TRBJ1-1; v_call: TRBV11-2; clone_size: .; cdr3_nt: TGTGCCAGCAGCTTACTCCAGGGGTCGAACACTGAAGCTTTCTTT; cdr3_aa: CASSLLQGSNTEAFF
cdr3_length: 15; d_call: TRBD1; j_call: TRBJ2-2; v_call: TRBV27; clone_size: .; cdr3_nt: TGTGCCAGCTCTTTTAGGGGGCAGGTCACCGGGGAGCTGTTTTTT; cdr3_aa: CASSFRGQVTGELFF
cdr3_length: 15; d_call: TRBD1; j_call: TRBJ1-5; v_call: TRBV28; clone_size: .; cdr3_nt: TGTGCCAGCAGCCAGGGACAGGGGAGCGGACAGCCCCAGCATTTT; cdr3_aa: CASSQGQGSGQPQHF
cdr3_length: 13; d_call: .; j_call: TRBJ1-1; v_call: TRBV2; clone_size: .; cdr3_nt: TGTGCGGTACAGGGCGATATGAACACTGAAGCTTTCTTT; cdr3_aa: CAVQGDMNTEAFF
cdr3_length: 12; d_call: .; j_call: TRBJ2-1; v_call: TRBV5-1; clone_size: once; cdr3_nt: TGCGCCAGCAGCGCGGAGGTCGAGACGCAGTTCTTC; cdr3_aa: CASSAEVETQFF
cdr3_length: 15; d_call: .; j_call: TRBJ2-3; v_call: TRBV29-1; clone_size: few; cdr3_nt: TGCAGCGGGATAAGGGGGGGTGGGTTCACAGATACGCAGTATTTT; cdr3_aa: CSGIRGGGFTDTQYF
cdr3_length: 14; d_call: TRBD1; j_call: TRBJ1-1; v_call: TRBV30; clone_size: .; cdr3_nt: TGTGCCTGGACTTGGGACAGCCCTAACACTGAAGCTTTCTTT; cdr3_aa: CAWTWDSPNTEAFF
cdr3_length: 16; d_call: TRBD1; j_call: TRBJ1-6; v_call: TRBV19; clone_size: .; cdr3_nt: TGTGCCAGTAGCCCCCACGGGACAGGGCGTAATTCACCCCTCCACTTT; cdr3_aa: CASSPHGTGRNSPLHF
cdr3_length: 15; d_call: TRBD2; j_call: TRBJ2-7; v_call: TRBV11-2; clone_size: .; cdr3_nt: TGTGCCAGCAACCCTAGCGGTGGGAGCCGCTACGAGCAGTACTTC; cdr3_aa: CASNPSGGSRYEQYF
cdr3_length: 15; d_call: TRBD1; j_call: TRBJ2-7; v_call: TRBV4-3; clone_size: .; cdr3_nt: TGCGCCAGCAGCCAGAGAAGACAGGGACCCTACGAGCAGTACTTC; cdr3_aa: CASSQRRQGPYEQYF